Listed below are T cell receptor beta chains from one sample, sequenced in a study of cytomegalovirus exposure and HLA in healthy donors. TCRdb's table, derived via immunoSEQ multiplex PCR, lists solely in-frame clones and lacks some. The sample consists of fewer than 65,000 clones, approximately 89% of them appearing once. The specimen was PBMCs. Every receptor here comes from a young man in good health and CMV-seronegative. Both conserved end residues are part of each CDR3. The order of the fields is CDR3 protein, CDR3 length, J gene, V gene.

cdr3_aa: CAWSRGSSTDTQYF
cdr3_length: 14
j_call: TRBJ2-3
v_call: TRBV30

cdr3_aa: CASSERGLDGYTF
cdr3_length: 13
j_call: TRBJ1-2
v_call: TRBV6-1

cdr3_aa: CASSLADPGGETQYF
cdr3_length: 15
j_call: TRBJ2-5
v_call: TRBV5-1

cdr3_aa: CASSHLKGVGAEAFF
cdr3_length: 15
j_call: TRBJ1-1
v_call: TRBV5-4

cdr3_aa: CASSEVKSSYNEQFF
cdr3_length: 15
j_call: TRBJ2-1
v_call: TRBV6-1

cdr3_aa: CAISQRAVDQPQHF
cdr3_length: 14
j_call: TRBJ1-5
v_call: TRBV19

cdr3_aa: CASSQGASGPYEQYF
cdr3_length: 15
j_call: TRBJ2-7
v_call: TRBV4-1

cdr3_aa: CASRSGTAQETQYF
cdr3_length: 14
j_call: TRBJ2-5
v_call: TRBV6-1

cdr3_aa: CAWTTGQGDTEAFF
cdr3_length: 14
j_call: TRBJ1-1
v_call: TRBV30

cdr3_aa: CAISGTTYEQYF
cdr3_length: 12
j_call: TRBJ2-7
v_call: TRBV10-3

cdr3_aa: CAISETSGTGYGYTF
cdr3_length: 15
j_call: TRBJ1-2
v_call: TRBV10-3

cdr3_aa: CASSKGQGVGNEQFF
cdr3_length: 15
j_call: TRBJ2-1
v_call: TRBV18

cdr3_aa: CASSRAGQNTEAFF
cdr3_length: 14
j_call: TRBJ1-1
v_call: TRBV6-5